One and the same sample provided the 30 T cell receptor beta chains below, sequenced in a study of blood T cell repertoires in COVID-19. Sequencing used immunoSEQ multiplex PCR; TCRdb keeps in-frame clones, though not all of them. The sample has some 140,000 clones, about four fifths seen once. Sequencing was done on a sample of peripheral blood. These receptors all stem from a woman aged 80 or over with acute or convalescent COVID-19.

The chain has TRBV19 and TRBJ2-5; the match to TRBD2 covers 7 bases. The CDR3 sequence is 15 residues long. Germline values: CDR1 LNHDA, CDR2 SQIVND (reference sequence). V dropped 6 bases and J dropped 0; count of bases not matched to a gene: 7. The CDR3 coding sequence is TGTGCCAGTAGGGCGACGGGGGGTTACCAAGAGACCCAGTACTTC. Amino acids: CASRATGGYQETQYF.

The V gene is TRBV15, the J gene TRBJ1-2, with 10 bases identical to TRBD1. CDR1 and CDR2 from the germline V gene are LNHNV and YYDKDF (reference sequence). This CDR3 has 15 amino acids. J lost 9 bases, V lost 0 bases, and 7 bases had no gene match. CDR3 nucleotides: TGTGCCACCAGCAGAGATAGGGGACAGGGGCGAAGCTACACCTTC. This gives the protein CATSRDRGQGRSYTF.

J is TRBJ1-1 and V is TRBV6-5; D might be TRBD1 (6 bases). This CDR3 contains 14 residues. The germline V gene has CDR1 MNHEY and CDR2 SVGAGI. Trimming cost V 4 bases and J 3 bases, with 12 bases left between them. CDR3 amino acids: CASSSFPGDTEAFF. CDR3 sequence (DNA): TGTGCCAGCAGTTCATTTCCAGGGGACACTGAAGCTTTCTTT.

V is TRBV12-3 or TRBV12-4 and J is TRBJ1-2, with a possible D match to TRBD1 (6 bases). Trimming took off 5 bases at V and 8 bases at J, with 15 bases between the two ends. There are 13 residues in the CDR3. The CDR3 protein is CASSALRGSGYTF. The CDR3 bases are TGTGCCAGCAGTGCCCTCAGGGGCTCAGGCTACACCTTC.

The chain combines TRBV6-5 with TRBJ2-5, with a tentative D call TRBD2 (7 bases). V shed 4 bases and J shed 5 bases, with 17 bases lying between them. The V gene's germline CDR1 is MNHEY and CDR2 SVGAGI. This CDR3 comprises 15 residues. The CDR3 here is CASSSQWGGDETQYF. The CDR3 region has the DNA TGTGCCAGCAGTTCCCAGTGGGGGGGCGACGAGACCCAGTACTTC.

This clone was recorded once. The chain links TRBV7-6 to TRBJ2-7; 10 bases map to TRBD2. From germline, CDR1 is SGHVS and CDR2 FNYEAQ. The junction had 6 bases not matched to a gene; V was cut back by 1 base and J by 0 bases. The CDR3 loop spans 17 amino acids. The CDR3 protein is CASSLVGGLAISYEQYF. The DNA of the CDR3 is TGTGCCAGCAGCTTAGTAGGGGGACTAGCGATCTCCTACGAGCAGTACTTC.

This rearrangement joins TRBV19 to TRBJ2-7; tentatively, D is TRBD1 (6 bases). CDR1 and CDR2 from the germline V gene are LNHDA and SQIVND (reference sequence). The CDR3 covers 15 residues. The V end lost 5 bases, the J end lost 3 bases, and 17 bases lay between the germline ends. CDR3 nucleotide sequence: TGTGCCAGTAGTCATGTTGGGACATCAATCTACGAGCAGTACTTC. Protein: CASSHVGTSIYEQYF.

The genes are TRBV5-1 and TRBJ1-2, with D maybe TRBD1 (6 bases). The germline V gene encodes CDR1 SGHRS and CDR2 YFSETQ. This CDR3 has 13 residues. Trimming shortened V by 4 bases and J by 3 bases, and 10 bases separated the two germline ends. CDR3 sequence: CASSPGQYYGYTF. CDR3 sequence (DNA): TGCGCCAGCAGCCCCGGACAGTACTATGGCTACACCTTC. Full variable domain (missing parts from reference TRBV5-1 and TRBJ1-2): KAGVTQTPRYLIKTRGQQVTLSCSPISGHRSVSWYQQTPGQGLQFLFEYFSETQRNKGNFPGRFSGRQFSNSRSEMNVSTLELGDSALYLCASSPGQYYGYTFGSGTRLTVV.

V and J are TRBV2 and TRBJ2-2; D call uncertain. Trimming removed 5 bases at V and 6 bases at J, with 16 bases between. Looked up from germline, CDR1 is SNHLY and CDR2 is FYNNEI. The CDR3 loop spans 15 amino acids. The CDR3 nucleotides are TGTGCCAGCAGTAACCTCCCCGGTCCACCCGGGGAGCTGTTTTTT. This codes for CASSNLPGPPGELFF.

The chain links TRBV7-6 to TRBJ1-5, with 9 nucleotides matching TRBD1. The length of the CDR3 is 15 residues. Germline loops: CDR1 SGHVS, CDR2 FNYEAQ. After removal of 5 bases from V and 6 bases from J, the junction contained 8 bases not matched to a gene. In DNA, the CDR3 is TGTGCCAGCAGCGGAGGACAGGGGCGAGGTCAGCCCCAGCATTTT. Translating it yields CASSGGQGRGQPQHF. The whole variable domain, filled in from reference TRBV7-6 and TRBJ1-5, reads GAGVSQSPRYKVTKRGQDVALRCDPISGHVSLYWYRQALGQGPEFLTYFNYEAQQDKSGLPNDRFSAERPEGSISTLTIQRTEQRDSAMYRCASSGGQGRGQPQHFGDGTRLSIL.

In nucleotides, the CDR3 is TGTGCCAGCTCCTCCGACAGGGGTGGAGGCTACACCTTC. Encoded protein: CASSSDRGGGYTF. The rearrangement links TRBV18 to TRBJ1-2; 8 bases agree with TRBD1. The CDR3 runs to 13 residues. Germline trimming cut 6 bases from V and 8 bases from J; bases unmatched to any gene: 8. Per the germline V gene, CDR1 is KGHSH and CDR2 is LQKENI.

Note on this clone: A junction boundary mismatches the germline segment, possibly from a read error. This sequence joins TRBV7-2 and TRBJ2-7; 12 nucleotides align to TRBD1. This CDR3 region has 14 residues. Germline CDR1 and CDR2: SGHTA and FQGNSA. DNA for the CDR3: TGTGCCAGCAGCGCGAGAGGGGGACAGGGGGCCACGGACTTC. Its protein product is CASSARGGQGATDF.

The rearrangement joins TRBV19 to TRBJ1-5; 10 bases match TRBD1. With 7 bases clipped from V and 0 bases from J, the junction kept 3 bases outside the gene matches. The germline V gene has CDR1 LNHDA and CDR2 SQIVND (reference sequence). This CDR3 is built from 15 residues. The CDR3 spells CASTRTGGSNQPQHF. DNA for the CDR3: TGTGCCAGTACCCGGACAGGGGGTAGCAATCAGCCCCAGCATTTT.

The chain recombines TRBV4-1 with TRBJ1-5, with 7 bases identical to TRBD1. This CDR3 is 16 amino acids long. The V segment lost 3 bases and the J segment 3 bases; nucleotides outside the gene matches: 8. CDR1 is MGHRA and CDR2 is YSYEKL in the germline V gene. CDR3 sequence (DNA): TGCGCCAGCAGCCATGGGGACAGCTCCTTCAATCAGCCCCAGCATTTT. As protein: CASSHGDSSFNQPQHF.

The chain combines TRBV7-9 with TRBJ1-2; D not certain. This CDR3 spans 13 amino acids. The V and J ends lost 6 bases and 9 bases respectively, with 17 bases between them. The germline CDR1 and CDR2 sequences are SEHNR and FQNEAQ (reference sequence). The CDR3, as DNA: TGTGCCAGCAGTCTAGACCGGCCCGATCGCTACACCTTC. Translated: CASSLDRPDRYTF.

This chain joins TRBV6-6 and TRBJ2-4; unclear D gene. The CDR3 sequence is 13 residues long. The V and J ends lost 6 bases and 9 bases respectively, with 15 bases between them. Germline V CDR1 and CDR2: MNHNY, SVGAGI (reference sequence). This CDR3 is CASSLGSGGIQYF. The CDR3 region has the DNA TGTGCCAGCAGCCTCGGGTCTGGCGGCATTCAGTACTTC.

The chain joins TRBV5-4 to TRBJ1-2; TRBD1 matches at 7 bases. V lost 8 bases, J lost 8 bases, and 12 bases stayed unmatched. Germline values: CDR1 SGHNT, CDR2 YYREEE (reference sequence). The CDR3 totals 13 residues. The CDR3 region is CASFYTGDRGYTF. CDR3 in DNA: TGTGCCAGTTTCTATACAGGGGATCGAGGCTACACCTTC.

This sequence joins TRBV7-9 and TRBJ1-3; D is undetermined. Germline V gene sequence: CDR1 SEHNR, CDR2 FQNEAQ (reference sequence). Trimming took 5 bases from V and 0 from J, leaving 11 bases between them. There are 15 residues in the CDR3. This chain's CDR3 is CASSPSGSSGNTIYF. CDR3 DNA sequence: TGTGCCAGCAGCCCTTCAGGATCCTCTGGAAACACCATATATTTT.

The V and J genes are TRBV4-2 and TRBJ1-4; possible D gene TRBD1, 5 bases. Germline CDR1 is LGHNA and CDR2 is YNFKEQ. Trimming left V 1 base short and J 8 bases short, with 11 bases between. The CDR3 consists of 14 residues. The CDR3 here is CASSQGVGPEKLFF. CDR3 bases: TGTGCCAGCAGCCAAGGGGTGGGGCCGGAAAAACTGTTTTTT.

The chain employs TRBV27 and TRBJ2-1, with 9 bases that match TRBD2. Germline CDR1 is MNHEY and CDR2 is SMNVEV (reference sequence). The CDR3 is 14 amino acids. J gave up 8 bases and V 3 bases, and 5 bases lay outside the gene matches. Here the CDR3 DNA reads TGTGCCAGCAGTTTCCAGATAGCGGGGGATGAGCAGTTCTTC. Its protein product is CASSFQIAGDEQFF.

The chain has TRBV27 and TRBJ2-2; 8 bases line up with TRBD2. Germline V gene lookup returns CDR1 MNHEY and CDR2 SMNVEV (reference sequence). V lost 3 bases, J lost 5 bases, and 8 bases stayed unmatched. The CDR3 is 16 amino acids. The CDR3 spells CASSFWAGGSTGELFF. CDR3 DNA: TGTGCCAGCAGTTTTTGGGCGGGGGGTTCGACCGGGGAGCTGTTTTTT.

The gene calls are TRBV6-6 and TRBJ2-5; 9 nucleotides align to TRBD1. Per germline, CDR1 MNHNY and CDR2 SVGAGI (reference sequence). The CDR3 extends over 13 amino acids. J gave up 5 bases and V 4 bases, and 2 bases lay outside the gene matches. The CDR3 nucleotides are TGTGCCAGCAGTTTAGGACAGGGGGAGACCCAGTACTTC. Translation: CASSLGQGETQYF.

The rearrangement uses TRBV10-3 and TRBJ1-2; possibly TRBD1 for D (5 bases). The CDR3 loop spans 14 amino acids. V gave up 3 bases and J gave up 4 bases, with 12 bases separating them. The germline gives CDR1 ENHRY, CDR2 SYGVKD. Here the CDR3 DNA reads TGTGCCATCAGTGACTCCCGGGGGAGCTATGGCTACACCTTC. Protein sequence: CAISDSRGSYGYTF.

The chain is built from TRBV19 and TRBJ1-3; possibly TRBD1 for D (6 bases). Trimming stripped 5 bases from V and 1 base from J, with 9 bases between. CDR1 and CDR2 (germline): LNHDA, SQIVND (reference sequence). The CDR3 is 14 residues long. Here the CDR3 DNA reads TGTGCCAGTAGTGTACAGGGTTCTGGAAACACCATATATTTT. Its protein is CASSVQGSGNTIYF.

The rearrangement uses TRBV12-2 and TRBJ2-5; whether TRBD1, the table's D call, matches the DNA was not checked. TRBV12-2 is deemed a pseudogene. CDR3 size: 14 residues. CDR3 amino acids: CASRLKGIGETQYF. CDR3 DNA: TGTGCAAGTCGCTTAAAGGGGATAGGAGAGACCCAGTACTTC.

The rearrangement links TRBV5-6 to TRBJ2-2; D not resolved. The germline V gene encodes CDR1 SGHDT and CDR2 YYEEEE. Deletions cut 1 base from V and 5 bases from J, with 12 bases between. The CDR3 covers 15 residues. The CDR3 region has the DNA TGTGCCAGCAGCTTGCAACGAAGCAGGACCGGGGAGCTGTTTTTT. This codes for CASSLQRSRTGELFF.

CDR3 region: CASSHRTGTTEAFF. In DNA, the CDR3 is TGTGCCAGCAGTCACCGGACAGGGACCACTGAAGCTTTCTTT. This chain uses TRBV6-5 with TRBJ1-1, with 8 positions matching TRBD1. This CDR3 has 14 residues. The V segment lost 5 bases and the J segment 4 bases; nucleotides outside the gene matches: 6. Germline loops: CDR1 MNHEY, CDR2 SVGAGI.

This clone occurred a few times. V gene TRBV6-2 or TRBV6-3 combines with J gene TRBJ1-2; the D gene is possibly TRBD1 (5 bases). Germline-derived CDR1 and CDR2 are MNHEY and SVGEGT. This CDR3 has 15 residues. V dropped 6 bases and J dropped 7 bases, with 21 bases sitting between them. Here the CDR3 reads CASSQRGTDGSGYTF. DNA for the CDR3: TGTGCCAGCAGCCAGCGGGGGACCGACGGAAGTGGCTACACCTTC.

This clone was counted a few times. CDR3 sequence: CASSLGATAFF. Written as DNA, the CDR3 is TGTGCCAGCAGCTTAGGGGCGACCGCTTTCTTT. V is TRBV11-2 and J is TRBJ1-1; D gene ambiguous. The CDR3 is made up of 11 amino acids. Trimming stripped 1 base from V and 11 bases from J, with 8 bases between. Germline CDR1 and CDR2: SGHAT and FQNNGV. The entire variable domain, with the rest obtained from reference TRBV11-2 and TRBJ1-1, is as follows: EAGVAQSPRYKIIEKRQSVAFWCNPISGHATLYWYQQILGQGPKLLIQFQNNGVVDDSQLPKDRFSAERLKGVDSTLKIQPAKLEDSAVYLCASSLGATAFFGQGTRLTVV.

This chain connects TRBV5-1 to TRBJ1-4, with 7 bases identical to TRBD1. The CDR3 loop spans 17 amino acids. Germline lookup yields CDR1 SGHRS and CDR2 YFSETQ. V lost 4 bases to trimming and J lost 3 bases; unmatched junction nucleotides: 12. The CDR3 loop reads CASSQVYTGQPNEKLFF. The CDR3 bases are TGCGCCAGCAGCCAAGTATATACGGGACAGCCTAATGAAAAACTGTTTTTT.